This TCR beta chain was profiled in a study of T cells in Graves' hyperthyroidism and ophthalmopathy. Study summary: The initial diagnosis was the point when peripheral blood was collected, ahead of any treatment.

The length of the CDR3 is 15 residues. The germline CDR1 and CDR2 sequences are KGHDR and SFDVKD. V trimming: 5 bases; J trimming: 9 bases; junction bases outside the gene matches: 9. This clonotype was seen at least ten times. The PBMCs studied were ones that came from 10 ml fresh peripheral blood. RNA transcripts were the template for amplifying TCR beta CDR3 regions. During a first-round RT-PCR of the TCR CDR3, the HTBI primer set was used. In TCRdb, the multiplex PCR reads were re-called with MiXCR into one record per CDR3 protein. The table includes about 400,000 distinct CDR3 sequences, about 14% detected once.

The source of this sequence is a man between 50 and 59 years old with Graves' ophthalmopathy. The V and J genes are TRBV24-1 and TRBJ2-1, with 10 nucleotides matching TRBD2. The sequenced sample was blood. CDR3 in amino acids: CATSGVLAGISEQFF. CDR3 coding DNA: TGTGCCACCAGTGGTGTACTAGCGGGAATCAGTGAGCAGTTCTTC.